This TCR beta chain was sequenced in a study of blood T cell repertoires in COVID-19. Overall study context: Spain, Italy and the United States supplied samples that represented acute and convalescent COVID-19. The cDNA or gDNA used as material had been derived from T cells, B-cell-depleted T cells, or PBMCs.

Looked up from germline, CDR1 is SGHRS and CDR2 is YFSETQ. V lost 7 bases to trimming and J lost 3 bases; unmatched junction nucleotides: 11. This CDR3 comprises 16 residues. In the source study's methods: Reference gene primer amplification yielded estimated nucleated cell counts. TCRdb keeps only in-frame clones here, not all; method: immunoSEQ multiplex PCR. That table supplies the V and J calls and clone size; D and trimming were determined from the DNA. The sample includes approximately 51,000 clones, about 88% seen only once; the top ten take about 4.7%. What was sequenced was peripheral blood. The V call is TRBV5-1, the J call TRBJ2-2; 8 bases align to TRBD1. The receptor was derived from a man aged 35 to 55 with active COVID-19. CDR3 in amino acids: CASSFGQGVDTGELFF. In DNA form, the CDR3 reads TGCGCCAGCTCTTTCGGACAGGGTGTAGACACCGGGGAGCTGTTTTTT.